These 21 T cell receptor beta chains originate from one sample sequenced in a study of shared T cell receptors in the human thymus (TCRdb year 2021). The receptor library was made with the immunoSEQ multiplex PCR assay. TCRdb limited this immuneACCESS table to in-frame rearrangements with V and J called. A share of clones is missing; checked studies link under half to unresolved V genes, and the rest is unexplained. Counted in this sample were about 660,000 clones; roughly 90% of them appeared once. The top ten clonotypes cover 0.008% to 0.011% of the sample. This sample also belongs to another study, concerning human thymus T cells.

Sequencing input: thymocytes. These receptors were obtained from a boy in the first two years of life with a congenital heart defect. Donor details come from another sample of the same person, matched by shared clones.

A note on this clone: This same CDR3 is encoded by further DNA sequences in the sample. V is TRBV18 and J is TRBJ2-7, with 9 bases aligning to TRBD1. Germline V gives CDR1 KGHSH, CDR2 LQKENI. V was clipped by 4 bases and J by 2 bases; unmatched bases: 3. The CDR3 runs to 14 residues. The CDR3 loop reads CASSLRDRAYEQYF. The CDR3 nucleotides are TGTGCCAGCTCACTGCGGGACAGGGCCTACGAGCAGTACTTC.

The chain combines TRBV14 with TRBJ1-4, with a weak D call TRBD1 (6 bases). The V gene's germline CDR1 is SGHDN and CDR2 FVKESK. Deletions cut 6 bases from V and 0 bases from J, with 8 bases between. CDR3 length: 14 residues. In DNA form, the CDR3 reads TGTGCCAGCAGTACAGGGTCAACTAATGAAAAACTGTTTTTT. This gives the protein CASSTGSTNEKLFF. The entire variable domain, with the rest obtained from reference TRBV14 and TRBJ1-4, is as follows: EAGVTQFPSHSVIEKGQTVTLRCDPISGHDNLYWYRRVMGKEIKFLLHFVKESKQDESGMPNNRFLAERTGGTYSTLKVQPAELEDSGVYFCASSTGSTNEKLFFGSGTQLSVL.

The rearrangement joins TRBV4-3 to TRBJ2-3; 7 bases are a match to TRBD2. The CDR3 is 17 residues long. Germline V gene sequence: CDR1 LGHNA, CDR2 YSLEER. After removal of 2 bases from V and 1 base from J, the junction contained 9 bases not matched to a gene. CDR3 in DNA: TGCGCCAGCAGCCAATTTTCGTGGCTAGCGGGCACAGATACGCAGTATTTT. Translating gives CASSQFSWLAGTDTQYF.

CDR3 protein: CASTLNRTYGYTF. The CDR3 region has the DNA TGTGCCAGTACGCTAAACAGGACCTATGGCTACACCTTC. This sequence joins TRBV19 and TRBJ1-2; possibly TRBD1 for D (5 bases). In germline, CDR1 is LNHDA, CDR2 SQIVND (reference sequence). This CDR3 comprises 13 residues. The V gene lost 7 bases and the J gene lost 4 bases, with 13 bases spanning the gap.

The V call is TRBV11-2, the J call TRBJ2-6, with TRBD1 identical over 10 bases. This CDR3 has 17 residues. Trimming cost V 1 base and J 1 base; bases outside gene matches: 1. Germline V CDR1 and CDR2: SGHAT, FQNNGV. DNA of the CDR3: TGTGCCAGCAGCTTAGGGGACAGGGGTTCTGGGGCCAACGTCCTGACTTTC. This sequence encodes CASSLGDRGSGANVLTF.

The rearrangement uses TRBV4-2 and TRBJ2-1; TRBD2 agrees at 10 bases. The germline CDR1 and CDR2 sequences are LGHNA and YNFKEQ. There are 15 residues in the CDR3. V lost 0 bases, J lost 12 bases, and 8 bases stayed unmatched. This CDR3 is CASSQDWSSGSGQFF. The CDR3 region has the DNA TGTGCCAGCAGCCAAGACTGGTCTAGCGGGAGTGGGCAGTTCTTC.

The chain combines TRBV5-1 with TRBJ2-6, with 8 bases identical to TRBD1. Germline CDR1 reads SGHRS; CDR2 reads YFSETQ. Germline trimming cut 4 bases from V and 2 bases from J; bases unmatched to any gene: 8. This CDR3 has 17 residues. Here the CDR3 reads CASSLLFRGPGANVLTF. CDR3 bases: TGCGCCAGCAGCCTACTCTTCAGGGGGCCTGGGGCCAACGTCCTGACTTTC.

This clone showed up just a few times. The V call is TRBV5-1, the J call TRBJ2-7; 7 positions match TRBD1. Trimming removed 3 bases from V and 2 bases from J; junction bases left unmatched: 2. This CDR3 spans 13 amino acids. Germline CDR1 reads SGHRS; CDR2 reads YFSETQ. Here the CDR3 reads CASSSGQTYEQYF. The CDR3 DNA reads as TGCGCCAGCAGCTCGGGACAGACCTACGAGCAGTACTTC.

V gene TRBV6-1 combines with J gene TRBJ1-4; possibly TRBD1 for D (6 bases). Germline values: CDR1 MNHNS, CDR2 SASEGT. The CDR3 length is 15 residues. V was shortened by 1 base and J by 4 bases, with 10 bases between the two germline ends. CDR3: CASSEDGRGNEKLFF. As DNA, the CDR3 is TGTGCCAGCAGTGAAGATGGCAGGGGTAATGAAAAACTGTTTTTT.

The rearrangement joins TRBV4-3 to TRBJ1-2; D is perhaps TRBD1 (5 bases). CDR3 size: 18 residues. CDR1 and CDR2 from the germline V gene are LGHNA and YSLEER. Trimming cost V 0 bases and J 2 bases, with 19 bases left between them. CDR3 sequence: CASSQEDPRTRPNYGYTF. The CDR3 DNA is TGCGCCAGCAGCCAAGAGGATCCCCGGACACGGCCGAACTATGGCTACACCTTC.

The genes are TRBV7-2 and TRBJ1-2; D ambiguous. The germline V and J ends were trimmed by 5 bases and 0 bases, with 10 bases remaining between them. Looked up from germline, CDR1 is SGHTA and CDR2 is FQGNSA. The CDR3 length is 14 residues. The CDR3 spells CASSLGNANYGYTF. The CDR3 DNA is TGTGCCAGCAGCCTGGGCAACGCTAACTATGGCTACACCTTC. The whole variable domain, filled in from reference TRBV7-2 and TRBJ1-2, reads GAGVSQSPSNKVTEKGKDVELRCDPISGHTALYWYRQSLGQGLEFLIYFQGNSAPDKSGLPSDRFSAERTGGSVSTLTIQRTQQEDSAVYLCASSLGNANYGYTFGSGTRLTVV.

V gene TRBV25-1 combines with J gene TRBJ2-5, with D perhaps matching TRBD2 (6 bases). The CDR3 consists of 13 residues. The V gene's germline CDR1 is MGHDK and CDR2 SYGVNS. The V end lost 7 bases, the J end lost 3 bases, and 12 bases lay between the germline ends. Written as DNA, the CDR3 is TGTGCCAGCATAAGTTCGGGGGAAGAGACCCAGTACTTC. This encodes CASISSGEETQYF.

This chain links TRBV28 with TRBJ2-1, with 7 bases fitting TRBD2. V gave up 7 bases and J gave up 7 bases; unmatched junction bases: 10. The germline CDR1 and CDR2 sequences are MDHEN and SYDVKM. The CDR3 spans 14 residues. As DNA, the CDR3 is TGTGCCAGCACTAAGCGGGGCCCGGCGAATGAGCAGTTCTTC. Its protein is CASTKRGPANEQFF.

V usage is TRBV6-4 and J usage is TRBJ2-4; TRBD2 agrees at 8 bases. The germline CDR1 and CDR2 sequences are MRHNA and SNTAGT. After removal of 2 bases from V and 3 bases from J, the junction contained 6 bases not matched to a gene. This CDR3 is built from 16 residues. The CDR3 nucleotides are TGTGCCAGCAGTGACGAGACGGGAGGGGGCAAAAACATTCAGTACTTC. Its protein product is CASSDETGGGKNIQYF.

The V and J genes are TRBV28 and TRBJ2-1; 9 bases map to TRBD2. After removal of 3 bases from V and 5 bases from J, the junction contained 14 bases not matched to a gene. The CDR3 covers 18 residues. The germline CDR1 and CDR2 sequences are MDHEN and SYDVKM. The DNA of the CDR3 is TGTGCCAGCAGTTTTTGGGGTTACTGGGCTAGCGGGAACAATGAGCAGTTCTTC. It translates to CASSFWGYWASGNNEQFF.

This chain joins TRBV25-1 and TRBJ1-1; maybe TRBD1 (5 bases). The germline V gene has CDR1 MGHDK and CDR2 SYGVNS. The CDR3 loop spans 17 amino acids. The V end was cut by 5 bases, the J end by 1 base, with 20 bases between. Written as DNA, the CDR3 is TGTGCCAGCAGTTCAATTCAAGCGGGACGGCCGAACACTGAAGCTTTCTTT. Residues: CASSSIQAGRPNTEAFF.

The chain links TRBV5-6 to TRBJ1-6, with TRBD1 matching over 8 bases. Germline V lookup: CDR1 SGHDT, CDR2 YYEEEE. V was clipped by 1 base and J by 11 bases; unmatched bases: 8. CDR3 length: 15 amino acids. The CDR3 sequence: CASSLIRQGKTPLHF. CDR3 coding DNA: TGTGCCAGCAGCTTGATACGACAGGGGAAAACACCCCTCCACTTT. Full variable domain (outside the CDR3, taken from reference TRBV5-6 and TRBJ1-6): DAGVTQSPTHLIKTRGQQVTLRCSPKSGHDTVSWYQQALGQGPQFIFQYYEEEERQRGNFPDRFSGHQFPNYSSELNVNALLLGDSALYLCASSLIRQGKTPLHFGNGTRLTVT.

This clone appeared a few times. V is TRBV15 and J is TRBJ2-3; 11 bases map to TRBD2. Germline trimming cut 4 bases from V and 1 base from J; bases unmatched to any gene: 28. This CDR3 is 24 amino acids long. Looked up from germline, CDR1 is LNHNV and CDR2 is YYDKDF (reference sequence). CDR3 loop: CATSIRGFGGRGSGRVDGTDTQYF. CDR3 DNA: TGTGCCACCAGCATTCGCGGATTTGGCGGACGGGGTAGCGGGAGGGTCGATGGCACAGATACGCAGTATTTT.

The chain is built from TRBV15 and TRBJ2-6; D unclear. CDR1 is LNHNV, CDR2 YYDKDF, per germline (reference sequence). Deletions cut 5 bases from V and 0 bases from J, with 5 bases between. CDR3 length equals 14 residues. In DNA, the CDR3 is TGTGCCACCAGCCCGCGCTCTGGGGCCAACGTCCTGACTTTC. Its translation is CATSPRSGANVLTF.

The table lists this clone with a count of one. The CDR3 loop is CASSLCTLGTSGGMKVKNEQFF. CDR3 sequence (DNA): TGTGCCAGCAGTTTATGCACCCTCGGGACTAGCGGGGGCATGAAGGTTAAGAATGAGCAGTTCTTC. V gene TRBV28 combines with J gene TRBJ2-1; 14 bases map to TRBD2. J lost 7 bases, V lost 0 bases, and 20 bases had no gene match. Germline V lookup: CDR1 MDHEN, CDR2 SYDVKM. There are 22 residues in the CDR3.

Concerning this clone itself: Sequence at one end of the junction differs from germline and may be a read error. This chain connects TRBV6-6 to TRBJ1-2; TRBD1 matches at 8 bases. The CDR3 spans 16 residues. Germline lookup yields CDR1 MNHNY and CDR2 SVGAGI (reference sequence). The CDR3 reads CASSNSPAGGVSGYTF. CDR3 in DNA: TGTGCCAGCAGTAACTCACCCGCAGGGGGCGTCTCTGGCTACACCTTC.